The rows below give T cell receptor beta chains drawn from one sample of a study of blood T cell repertoires in COVID-19. Libraries were prepared by immunoSEQ multiplex PCR; TCRdb keeps only in-frame clonotypes and omits some of them. The table includes tens of thousands of clones, 80% to 90% detected once. Input material: peripheral blood. These receptors originate from an older man with active or convalescent COVID-19. Each CDR3 is given with its conserved first and last residue. The D gene is left open where the match is weak. The listing skips clone size in some rows; elsewhere it reads once, few, many or a size class.

size,J,D,V,DNA,CDR3
once,TRBJ2-3,NA,TRBV24-1,TGTGCCACCAGTGATTATAGGGGGAGTCAGGCGCAGTATTTT,CATSDYRGSQAQYF
NA,TRBJ1-1,NA,TRBV30,TGTGCCTGGAGTGGGTCCCTATCTGAAGCTTTCTTT,CAWSGSLSEAFF
NA,TRBJ2-1,NA,TRBV7-2,TGTGCCAGTCAAGGGGGTGCCTCCTACAATGAGCAGTTCTTC,CASQGGASYNEQFF
once,TRBJ2-2,NA,TRBV6-5,TGTGCCAGCAGTCAGGCTGGCAAGCACACCGGGGAGCTGTTTTTT,CASSQAGKHTGELFF
NA,TRBJ2-6,NA,TRBV18,TGTGCCAGCTCACCACCCGCTGGGGCCAACGTCCTGACTTTC,CASSPPAGANVLTF
NA,TRBJ2-3,NA,TRBV10-3,TGTGCCATCAGTGTAGAGTATGTGGGGACTAGCACAGATACGCAGTATTTT,CAISVEYVGTSTDTQYF
NA,TRBJ1-6,NA,TRBV7-2,TGTGCCAGCACTCCACAGATAATCAATTCACCCCTCCACTTT,CASTPQIINSPLHF
NA,TRBJ2-5,TRBD2,TRBV5-8,TGTGCCAGCAGCTCGTCAGCGGGATTAGAGACCCAGTACTTC,CASSSSAGLETQYF
NA,TRBJ1-1,TRBD1,TRBV10-2,TGCGCCAGCAGGAGACAGGGGGCCGGAACAGCTTTCTTT,CASRRQGAGTAFF
NA,TRBJ2-7,TRBD1,TRBV28,TGTGCCAGCAGTTTAACAGGGGAGACGTACGAGCAGTACTTC,CASSLTGETYEQYF
NA,TRBJ1-2,TRBD1,TRBV24-1,TGTGCCACCAAGGGGGCCGGATTCTATGGCTACACCTTC,CATKGAGFYGYTF
NA,TRBJ1-1,TRBD1,TRBV4-1,TGCGCCAGCAGCCAAGGGACAGGATTAATGAACACTGAAGCTTTCTTT,CASSQGTGLMNTEAFF
NA,TRBJ1-1,TRBD1,TRBV9,TGTGCCAGCAGCCCTCAACAGGGGGCGGTGAACACTGAAGCTTTCTTT,CASSPQQGAVNTEAFF
NA,TRBJ2-3,TRBD2,TRBV10-3,TGTGCCATCACCTCGGGCGGGGGGACAGATACGCAGTATTTT,CAITSGGGTDTQYF
NA,TRBJ1-2,TRBD1,TRBV30,TGTGCCTGGAGCCGACAGGGGTCGGCTGGCTACACCTTC,CAWSRQGSAGYTF
NA,TRBJ2-1,TRBD2,TRBV19,TGTGCCAGTAGTATACTAGCGGGAGGGGGCAATGAGCAGTTCTTC,CASSILAGGGNEQFF
NA,TRBJ2-1,NA,TRBV7-8,TGTGCCAGCAGCCAAGGGGGGGCCGTGCGATTCAATGAGCAGTTCTTC,CASSQGGAVRFNEQFF
NA,TRBJ1-2,TRBD1,TRBV7-3,TGTGCCAGCAGCTTAATAGGTCCTGGACAGGAGACGGGCTACACCTTC,CASSLIGPGQETGYTF
NA,TRBJ2-7,TRBD1,TRBV18,TGTGCCAGCTCAGCCGGGACAGCCTTGGTACCTACTGCCGAGCAGTACTTC,CASSAGTALVPTAEQYF
NA,TRBJ1-5,NA,TRBV18,TGTGCCAGCTCACCAGACAGAACACAGCCCCAGCATTTT,CASSPDRTQPQHF
NA,TRBJ2-4,TRBD1,TRBV9,TGTGCCAGCAGCTCCTCAGGGGGAGCCAAAAACATTCAGTACTTC,CASSSSGGAKNIQYF
NA,TRBJ2-1,NA,TRBV27,TGTGCCAGCAGTTTATTCCGGAGCTCCTACAATGAGCAGTTCTTC,CASSLFRSSYNEQFF
NA,TRBJ2-7,TRBD2,TRBV27,TGTGCCAGCAGGGCTAGCGGGAGGGCGGTCTACGAGCAGTACTTC,CASRASGRAVYEQYF
NA,TRBJ1-6,TRBD1,TRBV2,TGTGCCAGCACCCTTGGCACAGGGGGGAATTCACCCCTCCACTTT,CASTLGTGGNSPLHF